This TCR beta chain comes out of a study of T cell responses to AZD1222 COVID-19 vaccine. Study observations and caveats: Clonal diversity may have been underestimated in mostly white British donors. Following two doses of AZD1222, Spike-specific TCR breadth and depth rose.

Points on this clone: Its antigen is unidentified.

Germline V CDR1 and CDR2: LNHDA, SQIVND (reference sequence). After removal of 6 bases from V and 4 bases from J, the junction contained 4 bases not matched to a gene. The CDR3 has 14 amino acids. Assay: immunoSEQ multiplex PCR; the TCRdb copy retains only in-frame clones and omits some. The sample lists approximately 110,000 clones; around 90% were seen once. This chain joins TRBV19 and TRBJ2-3, with 10 bases lining up with TRBD1. This TCR derives from an adult in good health. Sequencing used peripheral blood, obtained on day 0 of AZD1222 vaccination. The CDR3 coding sequence is TGTGCCAGTAGCCGACAGGGGGCCGCAGATACGCAGTATTTT. This encodes CASSRQGAADTQYF.